The 13 T cell receptor beta chains reported below all come from one sample, sequenced in a study of blood T cell repertoires in COVID-19. Sequenced by immunoSEQ multiplex PCR; TCRdb stores in-frame clones only, minus some. The sample has around 170,000 clones; roughly 80% are singletons. Material for sequencing was PBMCs or T cells enriched from blood (not recorded which). The origin of the receptors is a man in his forties or fifties who had recovered from COVID-19.

The CDR3 loop is CASSLAGGYGYTF. The CDR3 DNA is TGTGCCAGCAGTTTAGCAGGGGGCTATGGCTACACCTTC. The gene calls are TRBV27 and TRBJ1-2; 7 bases match TRBD1. The CDR3 is made up of 13 amino acids. Germline values: CDR1 MNHEY, CDR2 SMNVEV (reference sequence). The V segment lost 2 bases and the J segment 4 bases; nucleotides outside the gene matches: 1.

The V and J genes are TRBV12-5 and TRBJ2-5; the D gene is possibly TRBD2 (6 bases). This CDR3 has 16 residues. Germline V gene lookup returns CDR1 LGHNT and CDR2 FRNRAP. The V gene lost 0 bases and the J gene lost 1 base, with 12 bases spanning the gap. CDR3 loop: CASGLVISRGQETQYF. For the CDR3, the DNA is TGTGCTAGTGGTTTGGTAATCTCGCGGGGCCAAGAGACCCAGTACTTC.

The chain has TRBV5-1 and TRBJ2-3, with D perhaps TRBD2 (6 bases). Trimming shortened V by 5 bases and J by 0 bases, and 10 bases separated the two germline ends. The CDR3 sequence is 14 residues long. Looked up from germline, CDR1 is SGHRS and CDR2 is YFSETQ. CDR3 region: CASSSGTSTDTQYF. The CDR3 region has the DNA TGCGCCAGCAGTTCGGGGACTAGCACAGATACGCAGTATTTT.

The rearrangement joins TRBV5-1 to TRBJ2-7, with TRBD1 matching over 9 bases. The CDR3 length is 15 residues. V trimming: 4 bases; J trimming: 1 base; junction bases outside the gene matches: 6. Germline V CDR1 and CDR2: SGHRS, YFSETQ. CDR3 loop: CASSPLGTGSYEQYF. CDR3 DNA: TGCGCCAGCAGCCCCTTGGGGACAGGGTCCTACGAGCAGTACTTC. Full variable domain (remainder filled in from reference TRBV5-1 and TRBJ2-7): KAGVTQTPRYLIKTRGQQVTLSCSPISGHRSVSWYQQTPGQGLQFLFEYFSETQRNKGNFPGRFSGRQFSNSRSEMNVSTLELGDSALYLCASSPLGTGSYEQYFGPGTRLTVT.

The CDR3 region is CASSIPGGPNEQFF. The CDR3, as DNA: TGTGCCAGTAGTATACCCGGGGGGCCCAATGAGCAGTTCTTC. The rearrangement uses TRBV19 and TRBJ2-1; TRBD2 is a possible D gene (7 bases). CDR1 and CDR2 from the germline V gene are LNHDA and SQIVND (reference sequence). The CDR3 extends over 14 amino acids. V was clipped by 2 bases and J by 6 bases, with 11 bases between them.

This clone was observed a single time. The chain recombines TRBV19 with TRBJ1-5, with 9 bases lining up with TRBD1. Germline assignment: CDR1 LNHDA and CDR2 SQIVND (reference sequence). With V trimmed by 0 bases and J by 8 bases, 14 bases remained unmatched. This CDR3 spans 18 amino acids. CDR3 DNA: TGTGCCAGTAGTATAGACGGAGGGACAGGGACAAGATTGGAGCCCCAGCATTTT. Amino acid sequence: CASSIDGGTGTRLEPQHF.

This chain connects TRBV4-2 to TRBJ1-2; 8 bases are shared with TRBD1. This CDR3 region has 16 residues. V lost 4 bases, J lost 3 bases, and 10 bases stayed unmatched. Germline V gives CDR1 LGHNA, CDR2 YNFKEQ. CDR3 protein: CASSPPNRGNYYGYTF. CDR3 coding DNA: TGTGCCAGCAGCCCCCCGAACAGGGGGAATTACTATGGCTACACCTTC.

This chain links TRBV21-1 with TRBJ1-4. TRBV21-1 is reported as a pseudogene. CDR3 size: 15 residues. The CDR3 here is CASSKALRCNEKLFF. The DNA of the CDR3 is TGTGCCAGCAGCAAAGCCCTACGGTGTAATGAAAAACTGTTTTTT.

The chain couples TRBV12-3 or TRBV12-4 to TRBJ1-4; 8 bases are shared with TRBD1. The V gene end was trimmed by 5 bases and the J gene end by 7 bases; junction bases not matched to a gene: 3. The CDR3 totals 13 residues. CDR3 region: CASSSTGGEKLFF. In DNA, the CDR3 is TGTGCCAGCAGTAGCACAGGGGGTGAAAAACTGTTTTTT.

In DNA form, the CDR3 reads TGTGCCAGCAGTTACGGCCCTACCGGGTACAATGAGCAGTTCTTC. It translates to CASSYGPTGYNEQFF. The chain carries TRBV6-2 or TRBV6-3 and TRBJ2-1; D unclear. This CDR3 is 15 amino acids long. Germline loops: CDR1 MNHEY, CDR2 SVGEGT. V lost 2 bases to trimming and J lost 4 bases, with 12 bases between them.

This chain links TRBV5-1 with TRBJ1-2; D is undetermined. V was shortened by 6 bases and J by 6 bases, with 9 bases between the two germline ends. Germline V gives CDR1 SGHRS, CDR2 YFSETQ. The CDR3 loop spans 11 amino acids. The CDR3 DNA follows: TGCGCCAGCACCCGGGGAGATGGCTACACCTTC. Translated: CASTRGDGYTF.

The gene calls are TRBV9 and TRBJ2-3, with D possibly TRBD2 on 7 matching bases. V was pared by 7 bases and J by 2 bases, with 14 bases between. CDR3 length equals 14 residues. Germline loops: CDR1 SGDLS, CDR2 YYNGEE. Here the CDR3 reads CASGGGTATDTQYF. CDR3 nucleotide sequence: TGTGCCAGCGGCGGGGGCACCGCCACAGATACGCAGTATTTT.

In its sample, this clone was seen a few times. The genes are TRBV5-1 and TRBJ1-2; 9 positions agree with TRBD1. Per the germline V gene, CDR1 is SGHRS and CDR2 is YFSETQ. This CDR3 contains 14 residues. J was trimmed by 5 bases and V by 6 bases; bases with no gene match: 8. CDR3 coding DNA: TGCGCCAGCAACTATCTCGGGACAGGGTATGGCTACACCTTC. Its protein product is CASNYLGTGYGYTF.